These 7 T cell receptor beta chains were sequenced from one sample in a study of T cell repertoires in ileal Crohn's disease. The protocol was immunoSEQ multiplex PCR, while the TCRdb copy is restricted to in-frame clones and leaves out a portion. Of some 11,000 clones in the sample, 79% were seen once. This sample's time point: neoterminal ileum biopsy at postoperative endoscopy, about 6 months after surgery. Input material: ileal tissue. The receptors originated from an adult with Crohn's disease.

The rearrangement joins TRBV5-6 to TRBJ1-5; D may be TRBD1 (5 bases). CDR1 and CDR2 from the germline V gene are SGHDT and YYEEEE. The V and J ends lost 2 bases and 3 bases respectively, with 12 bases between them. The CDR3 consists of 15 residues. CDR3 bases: TGTGCCAGCAGCTTCCTTGGGGCGGTCAATCAGCCCCAGCATTTT. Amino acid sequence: CASSFLGAVNQPQHF.

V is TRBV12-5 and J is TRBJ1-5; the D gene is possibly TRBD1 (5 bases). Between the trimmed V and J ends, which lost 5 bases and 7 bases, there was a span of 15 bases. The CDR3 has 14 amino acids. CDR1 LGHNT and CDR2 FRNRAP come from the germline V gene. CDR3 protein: CASGAGGGGQPQHF. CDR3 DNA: TGTGCTAGTGGTGCCGGCGGGGGTGGGCAGCCCCAGCATTTT.

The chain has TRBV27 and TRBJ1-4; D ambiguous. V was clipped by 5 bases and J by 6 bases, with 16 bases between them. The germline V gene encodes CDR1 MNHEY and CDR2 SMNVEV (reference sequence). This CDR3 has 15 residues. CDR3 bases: TGTGCCAGCAGTCCAGGTGAAGGGAGGGATGAAAAACTGTTTTTT. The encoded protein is CASSPGEGRDEKLFF.

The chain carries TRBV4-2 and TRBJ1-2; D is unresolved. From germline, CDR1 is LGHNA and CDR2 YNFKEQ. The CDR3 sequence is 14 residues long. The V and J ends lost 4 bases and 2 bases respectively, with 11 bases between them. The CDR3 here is CASSPLGENYGYTF. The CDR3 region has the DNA TGTGCCAGCAGCCCGCTCGGGGAAAACTATGGCTACACCTTC.

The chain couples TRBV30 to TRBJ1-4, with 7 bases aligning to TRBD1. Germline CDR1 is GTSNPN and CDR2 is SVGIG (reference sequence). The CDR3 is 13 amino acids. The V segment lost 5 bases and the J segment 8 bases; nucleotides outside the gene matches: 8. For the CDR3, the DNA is TGTGCCTGGGGAGCAGGGGGTAGGGAAAAACTGTTTTTT. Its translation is CAWGAGGREKLFF.

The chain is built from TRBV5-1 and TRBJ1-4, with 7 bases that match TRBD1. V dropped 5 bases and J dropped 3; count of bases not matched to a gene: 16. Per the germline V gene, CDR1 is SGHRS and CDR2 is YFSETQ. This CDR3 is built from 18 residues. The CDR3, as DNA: TGCGCCAGCAGTTCTTACCCTTTTGACAGGGCCTCTAATGAAAAACTGTTTTTT. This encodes CASSSYPFDRASNEKLFF.

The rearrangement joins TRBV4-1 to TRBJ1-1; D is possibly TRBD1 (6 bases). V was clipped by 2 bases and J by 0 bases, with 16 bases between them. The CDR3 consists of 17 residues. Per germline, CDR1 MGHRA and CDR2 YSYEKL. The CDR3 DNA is TGCGCCAGCAGCCAAAGACAGGCCGGCCTAGTGAACACTGAAGCTTTCTTT. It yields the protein CASSQRQAGLVNTEAFF.